These 2 T cell receptor beta chains were sequenced from one sample in a study of T cell repertoires in cytomegalovirus infection. MiXCR, applied by TCRdb to the reads, yields one record per CDR3 protein. The sample contains 200,000 to 300,000 distinct CDR3 sequences, 9.1% of which appear only once. Sequenced input: PBMCs. The receptors come from a human donor in good health (CMV status not recorded). Some clones in this sample may be carry-over from other donors' samples.

Turning to this clonotype: This could be a read error, since a much larger clone is one nucleotide away. This rearrangement joins TRBV2 to TRBJ2-5; 9 bases are shared with TRBD1. Germline values: CDR1 SNHLY, CDR2 FYNNEI. J gave up 5 bases and V 6 bases, and 4 bases lay outside the gene matches. The CDR3 has 13 amino acids. The CDR3 sequence: CASSYGQGETQYF. The CDR3 nucleotides are TGTGCCAGCAGCTACGGACAGGGGGAGACCCAGTACTTC.

V usage is TRBV28 and J usage is TRBJ1-3; tentatively, D is TRBD1 (5 bases). The CDR3 covers 13 residues. The V gene's germline CDR1 is MDHEN and CDR2 SYDVKM. V gave up 10 bases and J gave up 14 bases, with 24 bases separating them. CDR3 residues: CATVTPTGTELYF. CDR3 in DNA: TGTGCCACCGTCACCCCGACCGGGACCGAGCTATATTTT.